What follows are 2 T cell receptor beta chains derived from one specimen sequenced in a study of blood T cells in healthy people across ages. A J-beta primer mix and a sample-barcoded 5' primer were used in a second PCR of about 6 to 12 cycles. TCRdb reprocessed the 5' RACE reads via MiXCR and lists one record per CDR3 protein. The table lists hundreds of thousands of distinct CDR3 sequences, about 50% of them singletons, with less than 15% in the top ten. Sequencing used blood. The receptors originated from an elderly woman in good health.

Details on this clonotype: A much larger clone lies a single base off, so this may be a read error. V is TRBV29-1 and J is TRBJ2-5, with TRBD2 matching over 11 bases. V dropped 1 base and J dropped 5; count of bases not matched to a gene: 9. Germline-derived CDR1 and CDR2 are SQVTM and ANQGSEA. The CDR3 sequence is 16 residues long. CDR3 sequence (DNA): TGCAGCGTTGAAGTTACTAGCGGGGGTTTCTGGGAGACCCAGTACTTC. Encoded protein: CSVEVTSGGFWETQYF.

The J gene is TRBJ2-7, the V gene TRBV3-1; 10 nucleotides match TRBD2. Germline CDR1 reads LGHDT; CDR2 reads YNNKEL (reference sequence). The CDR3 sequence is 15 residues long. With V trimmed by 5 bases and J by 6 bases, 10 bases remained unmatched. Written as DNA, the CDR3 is TGTGCCAGCAGCTCAACTAGCGGGAACCCACTCGAGCAGTACTTC. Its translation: CASSSTSGNPLEQYF.